These T cell receptor beta chains were read from a single sample in a study of T cells in Graves' hyperthyroidism and ophthalmopathy. MiXCR, run by TCRdb on the multiplex PCR reads, gives a single entry per CDR3 protein. The top ten hold over 10% of the sample, which has 410,000 or so distinct CDR3 sequences, roughly 14% seen once. Sequenced material: blood. These receptors all come from a man aged 18 to 29 with Graves' ophthalmopathy. Both conserved end residues are part of each CDR3. D genes are given only for firm matches. Only some rows state a clone size, as once, few, many or a class for expanded clones.

CDR3: CASTPLTSGYNEQFF
DNA: TGCGCCAGCACCCCCCTTACTAGCGGGTACAATGAGCAGTTCTTC
V: TRBV5-1
D: TRBD2
length: 15
size: many
J: TRBJ2-1

CDR3: CASSHFEGNEAFF
DNA: TGTGCCAGTAGCCACTTTGAAGGGAATGAAGCTTTCTTT
V: TRBV19
D: -
length: 13
size: many
J: TRBJ1-1

CDR3: CATREASYEQYF
DNA: TGTGCCACCCGGGAGGCCTCCTACGAGCAGTACTTC
V: TRBV10-3
D: TRBD2
length: 12
size: many
J: TRBJ2-7

CDR3: CASSEWWEATGELFF
DNA: TGCGCCAGCAGTGAGTGGTGGGAGGCCACCGGGGAGCTGTTTTTT
V: TRBV10-2
D: -
length: 15
size: -
J: TRBJ2-2

CDR3: CASSIGGQGSSYEQYF
DNA: TGTGCCAGTAGTATAGGAGGACAGGGGTCTTCCTACGAGCAGTACTTC
V: TRBV19
D: TRBD1
length: 16
size: few
J: TRBJ2-7

CDR3: CASSWGREEGELFF
DNA: TGTGCCAGCAGTTGGGGGCGGGAGGAGGGGGAGCTGTTTTTT
V: TRBV6-9
D: TRBD2
length: 14
size: -
J: TRBJ2-2

CDR3: CASSQVLGNQETQYF
DNA: TGCGCCAGCAGCCAAGTCCTGGGGAACCAAGAGACCCAGTACTTC
V: TRBV4-1
D: -
length: 15
size: many
J: TRBJ2-5

CDR3: CASSKPGYPIGAFF
DNA: TGTGCCAGTAGTAAACCGGGATACCCCATAGGGGCTTTCTTT
V: TRBV19
D: -
length: 14
size: -
J: TRBJ1-1

CDR3: CASSYTGTGTYGYTF
DNA: TGTGCCAGCAGTTACACCGGGACAGGGACCTATGGCTACACCTTC
V: TRBV6-6
D: TRBD1
length: 15
size: many
J: TRBJ1-2

CDR3: CASSPGQYQVTQYF
DNA: TGCGCCAGCAGCCCCGGACAGTACCAAGTGACCCAGTACTTC
V: TRBV5-1
D: -
length: 14
size: few
J: TRBJ2-5

CDR3: CASSLVGQGTDTQYF
DNA: TGCGCCAGCAGCCTAGTTGGACAGGGAACAGATACGCAGTATTTT
V: TRBV5-1
D: TRBD1
length: 15
size: many
J: TRBJ2-3

CDR3: CASKKESGLNTEAFF
DNA: TGTGCCAGCAAAAAAGAATCGGGGCTGAACACTGAAGCTTTCTTT
V: TRBV7-9
D: -
length: 15
size: many
J: TRBJ1-1

CDR3: CASSYGGETGELFF
DNA: TGTGCCAGCAGTTATGGGGGGGAGACCGGGGAGCTGTTTTTT
V: TRBV6-1
D: TRBD2
length: 14
size: -
J: TRBJ2-2

CDR3: CASSSGTGNEQFF
DNA: TGTGCCAGCAGCTCCGGGACCGGCAATGAGCAGTTCTTC
V: TRBV7-9
D: -
length: 13
size: many
J: TRBJ2-1

CDR3: CASSFTGGDRGYTF
DNA: TGCGCCAGCAGCTTTACAGGGGGTGATCGCGGCTACACCTTC
V: TRBV5-1
D: TRBD1
length: 14
size: many
J: TRBJ1-2

CDR3: CASSQDRGREQYF
DNA: TGTGCCAGCAGCCAGGACAGGGGGAGGGAGCAGTACTTC
V: TRBV11-2
D: TRBD1
length: 13
size: few
J: TRBJ2-7

CDR3: CATSDLQSGSNNEQFF
DNA: TGTGCCACCAGTGATTTGCAAAGCGGGAGTAACAATGAGCAGTTCTTC
V: TRBV24-1
D: TRBD2
length: 16
size: -
J: TRBJ2-1

CDR3: CASSLAASGAYEQYF
DNA: TGTGCCAGCAGCTTAGCTGCTAGCGGGGCCTACGAGCAGTACTTC
V: TRBV7-2
D: TRBD2
length: 15
size: many
J: TRBJ2-7

CDR3: CASSLNAGRAREQFF
DNA: TGTGCCAGCAGCTTAAATGCCGGGAGGGCACGCGAGCAGTTCTTC
V: TRBV7-2
D: TRBD2
length: 15
size: many
J: TRBJ2-1

CDR3: CATSFSGQGNEQFF
DNA: TGTGCCACCAGCTTCTCAGGGCAGGGGAATGAGCAGTTCTTC
V: TRBV15
D: -
length: 14
size: few
J: TRBJ2-1

CDR3: CASSFWGVSTDTQYF
DNA: TGTGCCAGCAGCTTCTGGGGGGTTAGCACAGATACGCAGTATTTT
V: TRBV7-9
D: -
length: 15
size: -
J: TRBJ2-3

CDR3: CASSLRGLGLAEQETQYF
DNA: TGTGCCAGCAGTTTAAGGGGCCTGGGACTAGCGGAACAAGAGACCCAGTACTTC
V: TRBV11-2
D: TRBD2
length: 18
size: many
J: TRBJ2-5

CDR3: CAWSVGAGRTFIQPQHF
DNA: TGTGCCTGGAGTGTCGGGGCGGGTAGGACCTTTATTCAGCCCCAGCATTTT
V: TRBV30
D: -
length: 17
size: -
J: TRBJ1-5

CDR3: CAIRDNGRNTEAFF
DNA: TGTGCCATCAGGGACAACGGGAGGAACACTGAAGCTTTCTTT
V: TRBV10-3
D: -
length: 14
size: -
J: TRBJ1-1

CDR3: CSAIFFTGGTEAFF
DNA: TGCAGTGCTATCTTTTTCACAGGGGGCACTGAAGCTTTCTTT
V: TRBV20-1
D: TRBD1
length: 14
size: many
J: TRBJ1-1

CDR3: CASSQLWGTNTGELFF
DNA: TGTGCCAGCAGCCAGCTCTGGGGGACGAACACCGGGGAGCTGTTTTTT
V: TRBV3-1
D: -
length: 16
size: many
J: TRBJ2-2

CDR3: CSVELLNPPGYGYTF
DNA: TGCAGCGTCGAACTATTAAATCCCCCGGGCTATGGCTACACCTTC
V: TRBV29-1
D: -
length: 15
size: many
J: TRBJ1-2

CDR3: CATRGSYEQYF
DNA: TGTGCCACCAGGGGTTCCTACGAGCAGTACTTC
V: TRBV24-1
D: -
length: 11
size: -
J: TRBJ2-7

CDR3: CASSAGRGTYEQYF
DNA: TGCGCCAGCAGTGCAGGCAGGGGAACCTACGAGCAGTACTTC
V: TRBV10-2
D: -
length: 14
size: once
J: TRBJ2-7

CDR3: CAWTRGDTSWRYNEQFF
DNA: TGTGCCTGGACCCGAGGGGACACATCCTGGAGGTACAATGAGCAGTTCTTC
V: TRBV30
D: -
length: 17
size: many
J: TRBJ2-1

CDR3: CSASLSSRGGELFF
DNA: TGCAGTGCTAGCCTTTCTAGCCGAGGCGGGGAGCTGTTTTTT
V: TRBV20-1
D: -
length: 14
size: -
J: TRBJ2-2

CDR3: CASSLGAALNIQYF
DNA: TGTGCCAGCAGCTTGGGGGCCGCGCTGAACATTCAGTACTTC
V: TRBV5-5
D: -
length: 14
size: few
J: TRBJ2-4

CDR3: CSASRTDLQETQYF
DNA: TGCAGTGCTAGCCGGACAGATCTTCAAGAGACCCAGTACTTC
V: TRBV20-1
D: -
length: 14
size: many
J: TRBJ2-5

CDR3: CSAKWYGDTGELFF
DNA: TGCAGTGCTAAATGGTACGGGGACACCGGGGAGCTGTTTTTT
V: TRBV20-1
D: -
length: 14
size: -
J: TRBJ2-2

CDR3: CASRQRGAYNEQFF
DNA: TGTGCCAGCAGGCAGCGGGGGGCCTACAATGAGCAGTTCTTC
V: TRBV11-3
D: TRBD2
length: 14
size: many
J: TRBJ2-1

CDR3: CASSSHWTGGAETQYF
DNA: TGTGCCAGCAGCTCACACTGGACAGGGGGAGCAGAGACCCAGTACTTC
V: TRBV7-2
D: TRBD1
length: 16
size: many
J: TRBJ2-5

CDR3: CASRVQGSDYGYTF
DNA: TGTGCCAGCAGAGTACAGGGGTCGGACTATGGCTACACCTTC
V: TRBV27
D: TRBD1
length: 14
size: -
J: TRBJ1-2